The next 24 T cell receptor beta chains were all read from a single sample in a study of OX40 agonist ivuxolimab in advanced cancers. The assay was immunoSEQ multiplex PCR, and TCRdb's table has in-frame clones only and misses some. The sample has roughly 93,000 clones, more than 80% seen once. Source: CD4+ or CD8+ T cells sorted from blood, taken in a trial of the OX40 agonist ivuxolimab. These receptors were taken from an adult with an advanced solid tumor such as melanoma, head and neck, liver or kidney cancer.

The chain is built from TRBV19 and TRBJ1-2; TRBD1 matches 9 bases. V shed 7 bases, J shed 2 bases, and the junction held 11 bases outside the gene matches. From germline, CDR1 is LNHDA and CDR2 SQIVND (reference sequence). The CDR3 spans 16 residues. CDR3 nucleotide sequence: TGTGCCAGTACCTCTTCGGGACAGGGAAGGAACTATGGCTACACCTTC. This sequence encodes CASTSSGQGRNYGYTF.

The chain uses TRBV11-3 and TRBJ2-7, with unresolved D. There are 12 residues in the CDR3. V lost 1 base, J lost 7 bases, and 8 bases lay in between. CDR1 is SGHNT, CDR2 YENEEA, per germline. The CDR3 DNA reads as TGTGCCAGCAGCTTAGGCGGTAGGGAGCAGTACTTC. Its translation: CASSLGGREQYF.

V gene TRBV5-8 combines with J gene TRBJ2-7; D call uncertain. The CDR3 loop spans 11 amino acids. The germline V and J ends were trimmed by 2 bases and 2 bases, with 2 bases remaining between them. The germline V gene has CDR1 SGHTS and CDR2 YDEGEE. CDR3: CASSFAYEQYF. CDR3 nucleotide sequence: TGTGCCAGCAGCTTCGCCTACGAGCAGTACTTC.

V and J are TRBV5-6 and TRBJ2-1; 7 positions match TRBD1. Trimming cost V 1 base and J 4 bases; bases outside gene matches: 5. CDR1 and CDR2 from the germline V gene are SGHDT and YYEEEE. This CDR3 contains 15 residues. CDR3 bases: TGTGCCAGCAGCTTGCCCGGGACAGCTTACAATGAGCAGTTCTTC. This sequence encodes CASSLPGTAYNEQFF.

The chain employs TRBV19 and TRBJ2-5; 8 bases are shared with TRBD2. There are 14 residues in the CDR3. Germline CDR1 is LNHDA and CDR2 is SQIVND (reference sequence). Trimming cost V 5 bases and J 5 bases; bases outside gene matches: 7. The DNA for the CDR3 is TGTGCCAGTAGTGAGGCGGGAGGTGCGGAGACCCAGTACTTC. The encoded protein is CASSEAGGAETQYF.

This chain links TRBV5-4 with TRBJ2-1; 12 bases fit TRBD2. The germline V gene encodes CDR1 SGHNT and CDR2 YYREEE (reference sequence). Trimming cost V 3 bases and J 6 bases; bases outside gene matches: 10. The CDR3 sequence is 17 residues long. The CDR3 nucleotides are TGTGCCAGCAGCTCGAACCAACTAGCGGGAGGACCCAATGAGCAGTTCTTC. Its translation: CASSSNQLAGGPNEQFF.

The chain carries TRBV15 and TRBJ2-7; a weak D match, TRBD2 (5 bases). CDR1 LNHNV and CDR2 YYDKDF come from the germline V gene (reference sequence). Trimming cost V 1 base and J 7 bases, with 14 bases left between them. The CDR3 is 14 residues long. The CDR3 spells CATSRAVGGTEQYF. Here the CDR3 DNA reads TGTGCCACCAGCAGAGCCGTCGGAGGTACGGAGCAGTACTTC.

The chain combines TRBV9 with TRBJ2-5; 9 bases agree with TRBD2. The CDR3 is 16 residues long. V lost 3 bases, J lost 2 bases, and 8 bases stayed unmatched. Germline CDR1 reads SGDLS; CDR2 reads YYNGEE. Here the CDR3 reads CASSGLAGEGQETQYF. In nucleotides, the CDR3 is TGTGCCAGCAGCGGTTTAGCGGGAGAAGGGCAAGAGACCCAGTACTTC.

This clone occurred once. The gene calls are TRBV6-1 and TRBJ1-1; unclear D gene. V was cut by 2 bases and J by 1 base, with 5 bases left in between. CDR3 size: 13 residues. Germline values: CDR1 MNHNS, CDR2 SASEGT. This CDR3 reads CASSEITNTEAFF. DNA for the CDR3: TGTGCCAGCAGTGAAATCACGAACACTGAAGCTTTCTTT.

This clone was seen a single time. The CDR3 DNA is TGTGCCAGCAGTACCTCGACAGGGTCCTACGAGCAGTACTTC. This encodes CASSTSTGSYEQYF. The chain uses TRBV6-5 and TRBJ2-7; 7 nucleotides align to TRBD1. Trimming cost V 5 bases and J 1 base; bases outside gene matches: 5. The CDR3 contains 14 residues. In germline, CDR1 is MNHEY, CDR2 SVGAGI.

The V gene is TRBV6-5, the J gene TRBJ2-2, with 8 bases lining up with TRBD2. The V and J ends lost 6 bases and 6 bases, in that order; junction bases with no gene match: 6. This CDR3 is 14 amino acids long. Germline V gene data show CDR1 as MNHEY and CDR2 as SVGAGI. CDR3 in DNA: TGTGCCAGCAGACCCGGACTAGCTCCCGGGGAGCTGTTTTTT. It encodes CASRPGLAPGELFF.

The J gene is TRBJ2-7, the V gene TRBV15; no firm D call. V lost 0 bases and J lost 6, with 15 bases in between. Germline V gene data show CDR1 as LNHNV and CDR2 as YYDKDF (reference sequence). This CDR3 has 15 residues. CDR3 sequence reads: CATSREWNPVSEQYF. As DNA, the CDR3 is TGTGCCACCAGCAGAGAATGGAACCCTGTATCCGAGCAGTACTTC.

This chain joins TRBV28 and TRBJ1-1; D possibly corresponds to TRBD1 (5 bases). The V and J ends lost 6 bases and 1 base respectively, with 15 bases between them. The germline V gene encodes CDR1 MDHEN and CDR2 SYDVKM. CDR3 size: 15 residues. The CDR3 coding sequence is TGTGCCAGCAGGCGAGGGGAATGGGAGAACACTGAAGCTTTCTTT. This sequence encodes CASRRGEWENTEAFF.

The chain joins TRBV5-1 to TRBJ1-1; 7 nucleotides match TRBD1. J lost 3 bases, V lost 2 bases, and 4 bases had no gene match. The CDR3 has 14 amino acids. From germline, CDR1 is SGHRS and CDR2 YFSETQ. CDR3 amino acids: CASSLQGPHTEAFF. Written as DNA, the CDR3 is TGCGCCAGCAGCTTACAGGGGCCCCACACTGAAGCTTTCTTT.

The rearrangement uses TRBV5-1 and TRBJ1-4; tentatively, D is TRBD1 (6 bases). This CDR3 has 18 residues. Per the germline V gene, CDR1 is SGHRS and CDR2 is YFSETQ. The ends were cut back, 4 bases at V and 3 bases at J, with 22 bases in the middle. CDR3 coding DNA: TGCGCCAGCAGCCCGGGTTTAGGGGGTTCACCTTCTAATGAAAAACTGTTTTTT. It translates to CASSPGLGGSPSNEKLFF.

The V gene is TRBV18, the J gene TRBJ1-3; D gene unclear. Deletions cut 3 bases from V and 0 bases from J, with 9 bases between. From germline, CDR1 is KGHSH and CDR2 LQKENI. This CDR3 is built from 15 residues. The chain's CDR3 is CASSPVFLSGNTIYF. The CDR3 DNA is TGTGCCAGCTCACCGGTCTTCCTCTCTGGAAACACCATATATTTT.

The rearrangement joins TRBV6-1 to TRBJ2-1, with a possible D match to TRBD2 (5 bases). Germline lookup yields CDR1 MNHNS and CDR2 SASEGT. The CDR3 totals 13 residues. The germline V and J ends were trimmed by 6 bases and 6 bases, with 12 bases remaining between them. CDR3 sequence reads: CASSQEGGNEQFF. The CDR3 bases are TGTGCCAGCAGCCAAGAGGGCGGCAATGAGCAGTTCTTC.

J is TRBJ2-1 and V is TRBV15; D gene unclear. The V gene lost 1 base and the J gene lost 7 bases, with 14 bases spanning the gap. CDR3 length: 15 amino acids. The germline V gene encodes CDR1 LNHNV and CDR2 YYDKDF (reference sequence). The CDR3, as DNA: TGTGCCACCAGCAGAGCCCGATCGTTGGCGAATGAGCAGTTCTTC. Protein sequence: CATSRARSLANEQFF.

The genes are TRBV18 and TRBJ2-7, with 9 positions matching TRBD1. Per the germline V gene, CDR1 is KGHSH and CDR2 is LQKENI. The CDR3 runs 17 residues. The V segment lost 0 bases and the J segment 0 bases; nucleotides outside the gene matches: 6. CDR3 in DNA: TGTGCCAGCTCACCACCGAGCGGACAGGGGCCCTCCTACGAGCAGTACTTC. It codes for CASSPPSGQGPSYEQYF.

Concerning this clone itself: One junction end does not reproduce the germline sequence, and a read error may be involved. The chain uses TRBV7-7 and TRBJ2-5, with TRBD2 as a possible D gene (6 bases). The germline CDR1 and CDR2 sequences are SSHAT and FNYEAQ (reference sequence). The CDR3 length is 15 residues. The DNA of the CDR3 is TGTGCTAGCAGCTTAGGGACTGGAGGAGGGGAGACCCAGTACTTC. Translation: CASSLGTGGGETQYF. Together with reference TRBV7-7 and TRBJ2-5, the CDR3 gives the full variable domain: GAGVSQSPRYKVTKRGQDVTLRCDPISSHATLYWYQQALGQGPEFLTYFNYEAQPDKSGLPSDRFSAERPEGSISTLTIQRTEQRDSAMYRCASSLGTGGGETQYFGPGTRLLVL.

The gene calls are TRBV15 and TRBJ1-4, with 11 bases identical to TRBD1. Looked up from germline, CDR1 is LNHNV and CDR2 is YYDKDF (reference sequence). Trimming at V came to 5 bases and at J to 0 bases, leaving 8 bases not matched to a gene. The CDR3 consists of 18 residues. The CDR3 DNA sequence: TGTGCCACCAGCCCACGGACAGGGGGCGCGGCAACTAATGAAAAACTGTTTTTT. Translated, it gives CATSPRTGGAATNEKLFF.

The V and J genes are TRBV5-4 and TRBJ2-2; 7 nucleotides line up with TRBD2. The CDR3 sequence is 14 residues long. V lost 5 bases and J lost 6; bases outside the gene matches: 7. The V gene's germline CDR1 is SGHNT and CDR2 YYREEE (reference sequence). DNA for the CDR3: TGTGCCAGCAGAGCCGGGACTACCGCCGGGGAGCTGTTTTTT. Translating it yields CASRAGTTAGELFF.

The V gene is TRBV30, the J gene TRBJ1-5; D uncertain. Germline V gene data show CDR1 as GTSNPN and CDR2 as SVGIG (reference sequence). The germline V and J ends were trimmed by 0 bases and 5 bases, with 8 bases remaining between them. The CDR3 totals 13 residues. DNA of the CDR3: TGTGCCTGGAGTGTGGCGGGCGATCAGCCCCAGCATTTT. Its protein is CAWSVAGDQPQHF.

The chain joins TRBV18 to TRBJ2-2, with 9 bases lining up with TRBD2. J gave up 5 bases and V 2 bases, and 0 bases lay outside the gene matches. The CDR3 is 14 amino acids. Germline V CDR1 and CDR2: KGHSH, LQKENI. This CDR3 reads CASSPGLATGELFF. The CDR3 DNA reads as TGTGCCAGCTCACCAGGACTAGCGACCGGGGAGCTGTTTTTT.